The 4 T cell receptor beta chains given below trace back to one sample, sequenced in a study of vaccination effects on CD4 cells after COVID-19. The protocol was immunoSEQ multiplex PCR, while the TCRdb copy is restricted to in-frame clones and leaves out a portion. The table records about 50,000 clones, 65% to 75% of them present only once. These TCRs' antigens remain unknown. Cells that had been cultured for 9 to 10 days were the source of isolated CD4+ T cells. Infection dated between March and December 2020, before the Alpha, Beta and Delta variants reached the United States. Either the BNT162b2 or mRNA-1273 vaccine was given to participants in two doses. Sample: CD4+ T cells from PBMCs cultured without peptide, taken after COVID-19 vaccination. The receptors were sampled from a human donor who had a prior SARS-CoV-2 infection.

V usage is TRBV9 and J usage is TRBJ2-2; D is perhaps TRBD1 (7 bases). The V and J ends lost 1 base and 5 bases respectively, with 12 bases between them. Looked up from germline, CDR1 is SGDLS and CDR2 is YYNGEE. The CDR3 sequence is 15 residues long. The CDR3: CASSVSQGRTGELFF. CDR3 nucleotides: TGTGCCAGCAGCGTATCACAGGGGAGGACCGGGGAGCTGTTTTTT.

This sequence joins TRBV20-1 and TRBJ2-7, with D hard to call. With the DNA end fitting TRBJ2-5 better, the J assignment may be wrong. This CDR3 comprises 8 residues. Germline V gene sequence: CDR1 DFQATT, CDR2 SNEGSKA (reference sequence). CDR3 residues: CSGRTQYF. DNA of the CDR3: TGCAGTGGCCGGACCCAGTACTTC.

The chain joins TRBV9 to TRBJ1-3, with 8 bases lining up with TRBD1. V shed 2 bases, J shed 3 bases, and the junction held 4 bases outside the gene matches. Germline V gene sequence: CDR1 SGDLS, CDR2 YYNGEE. CDR3 size: 15 residues. The CDR3 sequence: CASSVQGALGNTIYF. CDR3 in DNA: TGTGCCAGCAGCGTGCAGGGGGCGCTTGGAAACACCATATATTTT.

The V gene is TRBV7-2, the J gene TRBJ2-7, with a possible D match to TRBD2 (5 bases). Germline values: CDR1 SGHTA, CDR2 FQGNSA. Trimming left V 1 base short and J 6 bases short, with 10 bases between. The CDR3 has 13 amino acids. DNA of the CDR3: TGTGCCAGCAGCTTAGGCTTAGCGATCGAGCAGTACTTC. Translated: CASSLGLAIEQYF.